The entry below describes one T cell receptor (beta chain). Antigen: not known. This specimen includes other DNA sequences encoding the same CDR3. The source of the sample is a study of cytomegalovirus exposure and HLA in healthy donors. Findings and caveats of the study: Further analysis was carried out later, and it showed several of the most significant clusters appearing linked to common viral pathogens. Most CMV-associated TCR beta chains appeared HLA-restricted in a later analysis. TCR beta chains associated with HLA were, in a later analysis, more clonally expanded than equally common others.

Germline loops: CDR1 SGDLS, CDR2 YYNGEE. The CDR3 has 14 amino acids. The V gene end was trimmed by 2 bases and the J gene end by 3 bases; junction bases not matched to a gene: 4. The PCR was carried out with 60 Vbeta primers and 13 Jbeta primers. TCRdb keeps only in-frame clones here, not all; method: immunoSEQ multiplex PCR. The sample holds 59,000 or so clones, over 75% seen once. The specimen sequenced was PBMCs. The receptor's source is a female donor in good health and CMV-seronegative. The chain combines TRBV9 with TRBJ2-5, with TRBD2 matching over 7 bases. CDR3 residues: CASSVWGGEETQYF. CDR3 in DNA: TGTGCCAGCAGCGTTTGGGGGGGTGAAGAGACCCAGTACTTC.